This TCR beta chain stems from a study of blood T cell repertoires in COVID-19. For the study at large: Both acute and convalescent COVID-19 samples were obtained from the United States, Italy and Spain. The analysed material was cDNA or gDNA that came from T cells, B-cell-depleted T cells, or PBMCs.

In the study's own analysis: Estimated nucleated cell counts came from reference gene primer amplification. Assay: immunoSEQ multiplex PCR; the TCRdb copy retains only in-frame clones and omits some. That table furnishes V, J and clone size, whereas the DNA furnished D and trimming. The data show 70,000 to 75,000 clones, around 80% seen once. What was sequenced was peripheral blood. The source is an elderly woman with active or convalescent COVID-19.

The CDR3 loop is CASSGPYGGGGRYEQYF. The CDR3 DNA follows: TGTGCCAGCAGTGGGCCCTACGGGGGCGGGGGGCGCTACGAGCAGTACTTC. This rearrangement joins TRBV25-1 to TRBJ2-7; 8 bases map to TRBD2. V was pared by 4 bases and J by 3 bases, with 14 bases of the junction left unmatched. Germline lookup yields CDR1 MGHDK and CDR2 SYGVNS. The CDR3 sequence is 17 residues long.